Following are 17 T cell receptor beta chains from one sample sequenced in a study of blood T cell repertoires in COVID-19. Assay used: immunoSEQ multiplex PCR; TCRdb lists only in-frame clones, some missing. The sample consists of fewer than 350,000 clones, roughly 90% of them appearing once. Sequenced: peripheral blood. The receptors derive from a man between 18 and 29 years old with active or convalescent COVID-19.

The chain combines TRBV5-4 with TRBJ2-2; 11 bases align to TRBD2. This CDR3 region has 18 residues. After removal of 0 bases from V and 3 bases from J, the junction contained 7 bases not matched to a gene. Germline V CDR1 and CDR2: SGHNT, YYREEE (reference sequence). CDR3 residues: CASSLEYGTSGDTGELFF. CDR3 DNA sequence: TGTGCCAGCAGCTTGGAGTATGGGACTAGCGGAGACACCGGGGAGCTGTTTTTT.

This chain joins TRBV29-1 and TRBJ2-7; no clear D gene. V was cut by 6 bases and J by 2 bases, with 14 bases left in between. Germline V gene sequence: CDR1 SQVTM, CDR2 ANQGSEA. The CDR3 has 13 amino acids. The CDR3 region is CSVTGLTTYEQYF. The CDR3 bases are TGCAGCGTGACCGGGTTGACCACCTACGAGCAGTACTTC.

The CDR3 reads CSASELGQGVHEQYF. CDR3 nucleotide sequence: TGCAGTGCTAGTGAGTTGGGGCAGGGGGTACACGAGCAGTACTTC. This rearrangement joins TRBV20-1 to TRBJ2-7, with 7 nucleotides matching TRBD1. The CDR3 has 15 residues. With V trimmed by 3 bases and J by 5 bases, 13 bases remained unmatched. Germline loops: CDR1 DFQATT, CDR2 SNEGSKA (reference sequence).

V gene TRBV7-9 combines with J gene TRBJ1-2; tentatively, D is TRBD1 (6 bases). The CDR3 is 17 residues long. Germline V gene data show CDR1 as SEHNR and CDR2 as FQNEAQ (reference sequence). V dropped 1 base and J dropped 0 bases, with 15 bases sitting between them. CDR3 DNA sequence: TGTGCCAGCAGCTTAGAATGGGGGCGAAAAGCTAACTATGGCTACACCTTC. Protein product: CASSLEWGRKANYGYTF.

The chain employs TRBV18 and TRBJ2-1; 8 bases align to TRBD1. Germline values: CDR1 KGHSH, CDR2 LQKENI. CDR3 length: 14 residues. J gave up 3 bases and V 3 bases, and 1 base lay outside the gene matches. The CDR3 region is CASSPGQDYNEQFF. The CDR3 DNA reads TGTGCCAGCTCACCGGGACAGGACTACAATGAGCAGTTCTTC.

The genes are TRBV4-2 and TRBJ2-3; TRBD2 agrees at 7 bases. V lost 3 bases and J lost 2; bases outside the gene matches: 11. CDR1 is LGHNA, CDR2 YNFKEQ, per germline. This CDR3 spans 17 amino acids. The CDR3 DNA follows: TGTGCCAGCAGCCAGGGATCCCTAGCGGAATACACAGATACGCAGTATTTT. It translates to CASSQGSLAEYTDTQYF.

V and J are TRBV6-5 and TRBJ2-7, with 10 bases lining up with TRBD1. V shed 5 bases and J 6 bases; nucleotides not matched to a gene: 10. CDR1 and CDR2 from the germline V gene are MNHEY and SVGAGI. This CDR3 is 15 amino acids long. DNA for the CDR3: TGTGCCAGCAGTCAAACCGGGACAGGGGTTAGCGAGCAGTACTTC. Protein sequence: CASSQTGTGVSEQYF.

The chain links TRBV7-8 to TRBJ2-1, with 11 positions matching TRBD2. The CDR3 sequence is 14 residues long. Germline-derived CDR1 and CDR2 are SGHVS and FQNEAQ. J was trimmed by 7 bases and V by 1 base; bases with no gene match: 0. CDR3 coding DNA: TGTGCCAGCAGCTTAGGACTAGCGGGGAATGAGCAGTTCTTC. Translating it yields CASSLGLAGNEQFF. The full variable domain, its missing parts supplied by reference TRBV7-8 and TRBJ2-1, is GAGVSQSPRYKVAKRGQDVALRCDPISGHVSLFWYQQALGQGPEFLTYFQNEAQLDKSGLPSDRFFAERPEGSVSTLKIQRTQQEDSAVYLCASSLGLAGNEQFFGPGTRLTVL.

CDR3 DNA sequence: TGTGCCAGCAGCGGACAGGGCTCCAGAAACACCATATATTTT. Translating it yields CASSGQGSRNTIYF. V gene TRBV2 combines with J gene TRBJ1-3, with 8 positions matching TRBD1. With 6 bases clipped from V and 5 bases from J, the junction kept 6 bases outside the gene matches. The CDR3 contains 14 residues. The germline gives CDR1 SNHLY, CDR2 FYNNEI.

The V gene is TRBV11-2, the J gene TRBJ1-2, with a weak D call TRBD1 (5 bases). The CDR3 is made up of 14 amino acids. Germline CDR1 SGHAT, CDR2 FQNNGV. V lost 0 bases and J lost 7, with 12 bases in between. CDR3 bases: TGTGCCAGCAGCTTAGAGGCAGGGTTGGGTGGCTACACCTTC. It encodes CASSLEAGLGGYTF. Looking up the rest from reference TRBV11-2 and TRBJ1-2 gives the full variable domain: EAGVAQSPRYKIIEKRQSVAFWCNPISGHATLYWYQQILGQGPKLLIQFQNNGVVDDSQLPKDRFSAERLKGVDSTLKIQPAKLEDSAVYLCASSLEAGLGGYTFGSGTRLTVV.

J is TRBJ1-3 and V is TRBV5-6; D gene unclear. Trimming removed 2 bases at V and 0 bases at J, with 9 bases between. There are 15 residues in the CDR3. Germline CDR1 SGHDT, CDR2 YYEEEE. This chain's CDR3 is CASSFPTRSGNTIYF. CDR3 nucleotides: TGTGCCAGCAGCTTCCCGACTCGCTCTGGAAACACCATATATTTT.

The chain employs TRBV5-6 and TRBJ2-5, with 8 bases lining up with TRBD1. V gave up 4 bases and J gave up 0 bases; unmatched junction bases: 5. This CDR3 spans 15 amino acids. CDR1 is SGHDT, CDR2 YYEEEE, per germline. The CDR3 spells CASSAKTGDQETQYF. The CDR3 region has the DNA TGTGCCAGCAGCGCCAAGACAGGGGACCAAGAGACCCAGTACTTC. The whole variable domain, filled in from reference TRBV5-6 and TRBJ2-5, reads DAGVTQSPTHLIKTRGQQVTLRCSPKSGHDTVSWYQQALGQGPQFIFQYYEEEERQRGNFPDRFSGHQFPNYSSELNVNALLLGDSALYLCASSAKTGDQETQYFGPGTRLLVL.

The chain links TRBV3-1 (or the pseudogene TRBV3-2) to TRBJ1-3; 7 bases agree with TRBD1. Germline V gene lookup returns CDR1 LGHDT and CDR2 YNNKEL (reference sequence). The length of the CDR3 is 19 residues. V dropped 3 bases and J dropped 0; count of bases not matched to a gene: 14. CDR3 nucleotide sequence: TGTGCCAGCAGCCACGGGACAGACCTTCTCATGACCTCTGGAAACACCATATATTTT. Its protein product is CASSHGTDLLMTSGNTIYF.

The chain has TRBV10-2 and TRBJ2-1; the D gene is possibly TRBD2 (6 bases). V dropped 5 bases and J dropped 5 bases, with 16 bases sitting between them. Germline-derived CDR1 and CDR2 are WSHSY and SAAADI. The CDR3 has 15 residues. In nucleotides, the CDR3 is TGCGCCAGCAGTTCGACTAGTTACAGAGACAATGAGCAGTTCTTC. This codes for CASSSTSYRDNEQFF.

The CDR3 DNA follows: TGTGCCAGCAGCTTGGGACAGGCTATCGAAGCTTTCTTT. Its translation is CASSLGQAIEAFF. The chain joins TRBV5-5 to TRBJ1-1; D is possibly TRBD1 (6 bases). The CDR3 covers 13 residues. Per germline, CDR1 SGHKS and CDR2 YYEKEE (reference sequence). V was pared by 0 bases and J by 8 bases, with 11 bases between. The whole variable domain, remainder taken from reference TRBV5-5 and TRBJ1-1, is DAGVTQSPTHLIKTRGQQVTLRCSPISGHKSVSWYQQVLGQGPQFIFQYYEKEERGRGNFPDRFSARQFPNYSSELNVNALLLGDSALYLCASSLGQAIEAFFGQGTRLTVV.

This clone was recorded once. The chain has TRBV4-1 and TRBJ2-7; 10 positions agree with TRBD1. The CDR3 loop spans 16 amino acids. With V trimmed by 2 bases and J by 6 bases, 10 bases remained unmatched. The germline V gene has CDR1 MGHRA and CDR2 YSYEKL. DNA for the CDR3: TGCGCCAGCAGCCAATGGGTGACAGGGGGCTTCGGCGAGCAGTACTTC. Its translation is CASSQWVTGGFGEQYF.

This chain uses TRBV21-1 with TRBJ2-5; TRBD1, the D gene given by the table, was not confirmed from the DNA. TRBV21-1 is assigned pseudogene status. The CDR3 runs to 17 residues. This chain's CDR3 is CASSKLRSGAPMETQYF. CDR3 sequence (DNA): TGTGCCAGCAGCAAACTAAGGTCAGGGGCCCCTATGGAGACCCAGTACTTC.